Each of the 23 T cell receptor beta chains below was sequenced from the same sample in a study of T cell changes during pregnancy in multiple sclerosis. Some clones are missing from TCRdb's copy, which holds only in-frame ones; the method was immunoSEQ multiplex PCR. The data show about 77,000 clones, 85% to 95% seen once. Sequenced here: peripheral blood, sampled after pregnancy. The receptors shown here come from a female donor in good health, enrolled as a control in a pregnancy study.

The chain recombines TRBV6-4 with TRBJ2-3, with 13 bases matching TRBD2. Losses at the gene ends were 4 bases for V and 5 bases for J; bases not matched to a gene: 0. Germline loops: CDR1 MRHNA, CDR2 SNTAGT. This CDR3 is 14 amino acids long. The CDR3 sequence: CASSGTSGGDTQYF. CDR3 nucleotides: TGTGCCAGCAGTGGGACTAGCGGGGGAGATACGCAGTATTTT.

The rearrangement joins TRBV6-1 to TRBJ1-1; D might be TRBD1 (6 bases). The CDR3 covers 14 residues. In germline, CDR1 is MNHNS, CDR2 SASEGT. V lost 4 bases and J lost 2, with 11 bases in between. CDR3 region: CASSALQGNTEAFF. CDR3 nucleotide sequence: TGTGCCAGCAGTGCCTTACAGGGCAACACTGAAGCTTTCTTT.

The V call is TRBV10-3, the J call TRBJ2-2; 13 bases match TRBD2. The CDR3 loop spans 18 amino acids. J lost 0 bases, V lost 6 bases, and 7 bases had no gene match. Germline loops: CDR1 ENHRY, CDR2 SYGVKD. The CDR3 nucleotides are TGTGCCATCAGGGGGACTAGCGGGGAGCGATCGAACACCGGGGAGCTGTTTTTT. Protein product: CAIRGTSGERSNTGELFF.

The chain has TRBV27 and TRBJ2-4, with TRBD2 matching 7 bases. The CDR3 has 16 residues. The trim removed 1 base at V and 3 bases at J, leaving 6 bases unmatched. Per germline, CDR1 MNHEY and CDR2 SMNVEV (reference sequence). The CDR3 DNA is TGTGCCAGCAGTTTATGGAGTGGGGGGGACAAAAACATTCAGTACTTC. Amino acids: CASSLWSGGDKNIQYF.

The V and J genes are TRBV30 and TRBJ2-1; 10 bases line up with TRBD2. Germline V lookup: CDR1 GTSNPN, CDR2 SVGIG (reference sequence). CDR3 length: 14 amino acids. Trimming cost V 5 bases and J 1 base; bases outside gene matches: 2. CDR3 sequence: CAWQTSGSYNEQFF. The CDR3, as DNA: TGTGCCTGGCAGACTAGCGGGTCCTACAATGAGCAGTTCTTC.

This chain connects TRBV6-5 to TRBJ2-7; no firm D call. The germline V gene has CDR1 MNHEY and CDR2 SVGAGI. CDR3 size: 14 residues. Trimming shortened V by 8 bases and J by 7 bases, and 21 bases separated the two germline ends. The CDR3 loop reads CASRQEAGVWEQYF. CDR3 DNA: TGTGCCAGCCGCCAAGAGGCTGGAGTGTGGGAGCAGTACTTC.

The V and J genes are TRBV7-8 and TRBJ1-1, with unresolved D. V lost 2 bases and J 1 base, leaving 5 bases between the germline ends. CDR1 is SGHVS, CDR2 FQNEAQ, per germline. The CDR3 totals 13 residues. CDR3 sequence (DNA): TGTGCCAGCAGCTTAAGTAGGAACACTGAAGCTTTCTTT. This translates into CASSLSRNTEAFF.

V and J are TRBV4-1 and TRBJ1-5; D is possibly TRBD1 (5 bases). The CDR3 has 16 residues. V was cut by 0 bases and J by 6 bases, with 15 bases left in between. CDR1 MGHRA and CDR2 YSYEKL come from the germline V gene. The CDR3 loop is CASSQDSRAGFQPQHF. The CDR3 DNA sequence: TGCGCCAGCAGCCAAGATAGTAGGGCAGGGTTTCAGCCCCAGCATTTT.

The rearrangement links TRBV5-4 to TRBJ2-3, with D unresolved. The germline V gene has CDR1 SGHNT and CDR2 YYREEE (reference sequence). The V and J ends lost 4 bases and 0 bases respectively, with 15 bases between them. CDR3 length equals 16 residues. For the CDR3, the DNA is TGTGCCAGCAGCCGTCTAAGCGAAAGGAGCACAGATACGCAGTATTTT. This codes for CASSRLSERSTDTQYF.

The chain employs TRBV6-5 and TRBJ2-1; 11 bases agree with TRBD2. CDR3 length: 15 amino acids. J lost 8 bases, V lost 6 bases, and 9 bases had no gene match. The germline gives CDR1 MNHEY, CDR2 SVGAGI. The CDR3, as DNA: TGTGCCAGCAGAAAAGGTAGCGGGAGGGCCGATGAGCAGTTCTTC. Protein sequence: CASRKGSGRADEQFF.

This chain connects TRBV5-6 to TRBJ1-2; TRBD1 aligns across 8 bases. The junction had 13 bases not matched to a gene; V was cut back by 5 bases and J by 4 bases. The germline V gene encodes CDR1 SGHDT and CDR2 YYEEEE. This CDR3 has 16 residues. DNA for the CDR3: TGTGCCAGCAGTTCTATCCCGGGACAGGAAAGCTATGGCTACACCTTC. Translation: CASSSIPGQESYGYTF.

The chain employs TRBV11-3 and TRBJ2-1; D not resolved. The CDR3 has 12 amino acids. The germline V gene has CDR1 SGHNT and CDR2 YENEEA. Trimming stripped 5 bases from V and 3 bases from J, with 5 bases between. The DNA for the CDR3 is TGTGCCAGCAGCCTCGTCTACAATGAGCAGTTCTTC. Translated, it gives CASSLVYNEQFF.

The J gene is TRBJ2-2, the V gene TRBV18, with unresolved D. Trimming removed 2 bases at V and 1 base at J, with 8 bases between. Germline assignment: CDR1 KGHSH and CDR2 LQKENI. There are 15 residues in the CDR3. CDR3 nucleotide sequence: TGTGCCAGCTCACCAAGGCAGGTGAACACCGGGGAGCTGTTTTTT. This sequence encodes CASSPRQVNTGELFF.

The chain carries TRBV5-1 and TRBJ2-7; D might be TRBD1 (5 bases). The CDR3 totals 16 residues. V dropped 0 bases and J dropped 1 base, with 14 bases sitting between them. CDR1 SGHRS and CDR2 YFSETQ come from the germline V gene. The CDR3 here is CASSLASTASSYEQYF. CDR3 in DNA: TGCGCCAGCAGCTTGGCCTCGACAGCCTCATCCTACGAGCAGTACTTC.

This clone was counted a single time. The rearrangement joins TRBV28 to TRBJ1-5; 9 nucleotides line up with TRBD1. J was trimmed by 7 bases and V by 5 bases; bases with no gene match: 9. The CDR3 runs to 15 residues. In germline, CDR1 is MDHEN, CDR2 SYDVKM. CDR3 coding DNA: TGTGCCAGCAGTGGCCCGGGACAGGGTTTCCAGCCCCAGCATTTT. This gives the protein CASSGPGQGFQPQHF.

The chain combines TRBV19 with TRBJ1-6; D ambiguous. Germline V gene sequence: CDR1 LNHDA, CDR2 SQIVND (reference sequence). The CDR3 has 15 amino acids. The ends were cut back, 7 bases at V and 0 bases at J, with 10 bases in the middle. Here the CDR3 reads CASKEGSSYNSPLHF. In DNA form, the CDR3 reads TGTGCCAGTAAGGAGGGAAGCTCCTATAATTCACCCCTCCACTTT.

The J gene is TRBJ2-7, the V gene TRBV2; 7 positions match TRBD2. The V and J ends lost 8 bases and 6 bases, in that order; junction bases with no gene match: 10. The germline V gene encodes CDR1 SNHLY and CDR2 FYNNEI. CDR3 size: 13 residues. CDR3 in DNA: TGTGCCAGCTCCAGGGAGGGGAAGGGCGAGCAGTACTTC. This translates into CASSREGKGEQYF.

The gene calls are TRBV30 and TRBJ1-4, with D hard to call. Trimming removed 7 bases at V and 2 bases at J, with 17 bases between. The CDR3 length is 15 residues. From germline, CDR1 is GTSNPN and CDR2 SVGIG (reference sequence). CDR3 sequence (DNA): TGTGCCTTGGGGAACAGCGGGAACACTAATGAAAAACTGTTTTTT. Translating it yields CALGNSGNTNEKLFF.

The J gene is TRBJ2-1, the V gene TRBV29-1; TRBD2 matches at 12 bases. The J segment lost 11 bases and the V segment lost 4 bases, leaving 0 bases of the junction unmatched. Germline V CDR1 and CDR2: SQVTM, ANQGSEA. This CDR3 region has 11 residues. CDR3 amino acids: CSVGTSGKQFF. The CDR3 DNA sequence: TGCAGCGTTGGGACTAGCGGGAAGCAGTTCTTC.

The rearrangement uses TRBV7-9 and TRBJ2-5; 9 bases agree with TRBD2. CDR1 SEHNR and CDR2 FQNEAQ come from the germline V gene (reference sequence). The CDR3 has 16 residues. The J segment lost 2 bases and the V segment lost 3 bases, leaving 7 bases of the junction unmatched. Here the CDR3 DNA reads TGTGCCAGCAGCTTGCACCGACTAGCGGCTCAAGAGACCCAGTACTTC. It codes for CASSLHRLAAQETQYF.

This clone has just one count. This chain links TRBV11-3 with TRBJ2-7, with TRBD2 matching over 7 bases. The CDR3 covers 15 residues. Per the germline V gene, CDR1 is SGHNT and CDR2 is YENEEA. After removal of 3 bases from V and 3 bases from J, the junction contained 8 bases not matched to a gene. This CDR3 is CASSLGGGANYEQYF. In DNA form, the CDR3 reads TGTGCCAGCAGCTTGGGCGGGGGAGCAAACTACGAGCAGTACTTC.

The rearrangement links TRBV5-5 to TRBJ2-1; D is perhaps TRBD1 (6 bases). This CDR3 spans 15 amino acids. The germline CDR1 and CDR2 sequences are SGHKS and YYEKEE (reference sequence). Trimming left V 0 bases short and J 5 bases short, with 12 bases between. The CDR3 here is CASSLEPRGNNEQFF. CDR3 nucleotides: TGTGCCAGCAGCTTGGAGCCCAGGGGCAACAATGAGCAGTTCTTC.

This sequence joins TRBV4-2 and TRBJ1-4; possible D gene TRBD1, 5 bases. Germline CDR1 reads LGHNA; CDR2 reads YNFKEQ. This CDR3 spans 16 amino acids. The germline V and J ends were trimmed by 4 bases and 5 bases, with 17 bases remaining between them. This chain's CDR3 is CASSPLSGGSNEKLFF. CDR3 DNA sequence: TGTGCCAGCAGCCCGCTTTCCGGGGGGTCCAATGAAAAACTGTTTTTT.